Below are 26 T cell receptor beta chains sequenced from a single sample in a study of T-cell memory formation after mild COVID-19. Each CDR3 protein gets one entry after TCRdb re-called the 5' RACE reads with MiXCR. The sample records tens of thousands of distinct CDR3 sequences, roughly 16% being singletons. The sample consisted of PBMCs or a T cell subset sorted from them (not recorded which). These receptors all stem from a man younger than 35 who had mild COVID-19 (a few samples of this study predate the infection). Cell type and time point are not known.

The CDR3 here is CASSPSWQASYEQYV. In DNA, the CDR3 is TGCGCCAGCAGCCCGTCGTGGCAGGCGTCCTACGAGCAGTACGTC. The chain recombines TRBV4-1 with TRBJ2-7; D call uncertain. This CDR3 spans 15 amino acids. Germline V gene sequence: CDR1 MGHRA, CDR2 YSYEKL. The germline V and J ends were trimmed by 4 bases and 1 base, with 14 bases remaining between them.

In its sample, this clonotype was seen a few times. This sequence joins TRBV5-1 and TRBJ1-1; D remains ambiguous. Germline CDR1 SGHRS, CDR2 YFSETQ. The CDR3 has 14 residues. Trimming removed 4 bases from V and 0 bases from J, with 10 bases in between. The DNA of the CDR3 is TGCGCCAGCAGCACTGGACGGCTGAACACTGAAGCTTTCTTT. Translated, it gives CASSTGRLNTEAFF.

The chain carries TRBV7-9 and TRBJ2-3; the match to TRBD1 covers 9 bases. V lost 3 bases to trimming and J lost 0 bases; unmatched junction nucleotides: 4. Germline V CDR1 and CDR2: SEHNR, FQNEAQ (reference sequence). The CDR3 covers 16 residues. CDR3 nucleotide sequence: TGTGCCAGCAGCTTGTCCGGGACAGGGAGCACAGATACGCAGTATTTT. Translation: CASSLSGTGSTDTQYF. Filled out from reference TRBV7-9 and TRBJ2-3, the complete variable domain reads DTGVSQNPRHKITKRGQNVTFRCDPISEHNRLYWYRQTLGQGPEFLTYFQNEAQLEKSRLLSDRFSAERPKGSFSTLEIQRTEQGDSAMYLCASSLSGTGSTDTQYFGPGTRLTVL.

The table lists this clonotype with a few counts. This rearrangement joins TRBV9 to TRBJ2-7, with D unclear. CDR1 and CDR2 (germline): SGDLS, YYNGEE. CDR3 size: 15 residues. Trimming cost V 0 bases and J 0 bases, with 10 bases left between them. CDR3 loop: CASSVGQAASYEQYF. The CDR3 DNA follows: TGTGCCAGCAGCGTAGGTCAGGCAGCCTCCTACGAGCAGTACTTC.

The chain is built from TRBV7-8 and TRBJ2-1; no reliable D call. CDR3 length equals 18 residues. The V gene lost 1 base and the J gene lost 0 bases, with 16 bases spanning the gap. From germline, CDR1 is SGHVS and CDR2 FQNEAQ. CDR3 sequence: CASSLGRLAAISYNEQFF. CDR3 in DNA: TGTGCCAGCAGCTTAGGAAGGTTGGCGGCTATCTCCTACAATGAGCAGTTCTTC. Together with reference TRBV7-8 and TRBJ2-1, the CDR3 gives the full variable domain: GAGVSQSPRYKVAKRGQDVALRCDPISGHVSLFWYQQALGQGPEFLTYFQNEAQLDKSGLPSDRFFAERPEGSVSTLKIQRTQQEDSAVYLCASSLGRLAAISYNEQFFGPGTRLTVL.

This clonotype turned up a few times. The V and J genes are TRBV7-2 and TRBJ2-1; D is uncertain. The CDR3 totals 15 residues. CDR1 SGHTA and CDR2 FQGNSA come from the germline V gene. V gave up 2 bases and J gave up 3 bases, with 11 bases separating them. The CDR3 sequence is CASSLRQEYYNEQFF. CDR3 nucleotide sequence: TGTGCCAGCAGCTTAAGGCAGGAGTACTACAATGAGCAGTTCTTC. Full variable domain (missing parts from reference TRBV7-2 and TRBJ2-1): GAGVSQSPSNKVTEKGKDVELRCDPISGHTALYWYRQSLGQGLEFLIYFQGNSAPDKSGLPSDRFSAERTGGSVSTLTIQRTQQEDSAVYLCASSLRQEYYNEQFFGPGTRLTVL.

This clonotype was detected only a few times. The J gene is TRBJ1-2, the V gene TRBV7-8, with unresolved D. This CDR3 contains 13 residues. Trimming cost V 2 bases and J 8 bases, with 12 bases left between them. Germline V CDR1 and CDR2: SGHVS, FQNEAQ. The CDR3 spells CASSLMAPRGYTF. In nucleotides, the CDR3 is TGTGCCAGCAGCTTAATGGCCCCCCGGGGCTACACCTTC.

This clonotype was observed many times. This chain links TRBV4-1 with TRBJ2-2, with a tentative D call TRBD1 (5 bases). V lost 5 bases, J lost 6 bases, and 16 bases lay in between. Germline assignment: CDR1 MGHRA and CDR2 YSYEKL. This CDR3 region has 15 residues. Here the CDR3 reads CASSLRVGHSGELFF. The DNA of the CDR3 is TGCGCCAGCAGCTTAAGAGTAGGACATTCCGGGGAGCTGTTTTTT.

This clonotype was detected ten times or more. The V gene is TRBV7-9, the J gene TRBJ2-3; D is undetermined. Trimming took 3 bases from V and 2 from J, leaving 3 bases between them. Germline V gene data show CDR1 as SEHNR and CDR2 as FQNEAQ (reference sequence). CDR3 length equals 12 residues. CDR3 sequence reads: CASSFPTDTQYF. As DNA, the CDR3 is TGTGCCAGCAGCTTTCCCACAGATACGCAGTATTTT. Variable domain in full (rest from reference TRBV7-9 and TRBJ2-3): DTGVSQNPRHKITKRGQNVTFRCDPISEHNRLYWYRQTLGQGPEFLTYFQNEAQLEKSRLLSDRFSAERPKGSFSTLEIQRTEQGDSAMYLCASSFPTDTQYFGPGTRLTVL.

CDR3 residues: CSATPSAVPFF. In DNA form, the CDR3 reads TGCAGTGCTACCCCGTCAGCAGTTCCGTTCTTC. The genes are TRBV20-1 and TRBJ2-1; D call uncertain. The CDR3 extends over 11 amino acids. Germline CDR1 is DFQATT and CDR2 is SNEGSKA (reference sequence). V lost 4 bases and J 15 bases, leaving 16 bases between the germline ends.

The chain links TRBV4-1 to TRBJ2-7; tentative D call: TRBD1 (5 bases). Germline assignment: CDR1 MGHRA and CDR2 YSYEKL. V was pared by 3 bases and J by 2 bases, with 8 bases between. The CDR3 sequence is 13 residues long. Here the CDR3 reads CASSQTVTYEQYF. In DNA form, the CDR3 reads TGCGCCAGCAGCCAGACAGTCACCTACGAGCAGTACTTC.

This clonotype was found a few times. The chain uses TRBV7-6 and TRBJ1-4; 9 bases fit TRBD1. The V and J ends lost 5 bases and 0 bases, in that order; junction bases with no gene match: 7. Germline loops: CDR1 SGHVS, CDR2 FNYEAQ. The CDR3 consists of 17 residues. DNA for the CDR3: TGTGCCAGCAGCGAACAGGGGGCGTGGACAACTAATGAAAAACTGTTTTTT. The encoded protein is CASSEQGAWTTNEKLFF.

This clonotype turned up a few times. This chain uses TRBV5-1 with TRBJ2-2, with 9 bases lining up with TRBD1. J lost 5 bases, V lost 7 bases, and 6 bases had no gene match. CDR3 length equals 14 residues. The V gene's germline CDR1 is SGHRS and CDR2 YFSETQ. The CDR3 DNA is TGCGCCAGCGACCGACAGGGGGAGACCGGGGAGCTGTTTTTT. It encodes CASDRQGETGELFF. The full variable domain, completed using reference TRBV5-1 and TRBJ2-2, is KAGVTQTPRYLIKTRGQQVTLSCSPISGHRSVSWYQQTPGQGLQFLFEYFSETQRNKGNFPGRFSGRQFSNSRSEMNVSTLELGDSALYLCASDRQGETGELFFGEGSRLTVL.

The rearrangement uses TRBV5-5 and TRBJ1-5, with D uncertain. This CDR3 has 13 residues. V lost 0 bases to trimming and J lost 5 bases, with 6 bases between them. From germline, CDR1 is SGHKS and CDR2 YYEKEE (reference sequence). This chain's CDR3 is CASSLEGHQPQHF. In DNA, the CDR3 is TGTGCCAGCAGCTTGGAGGGCCATCAGCCCCAGCATTTT. Based on the CDR3 plus reference TRBV5-5 and TRBJ1-5, the full variable domain is DAGVTQSPTHLIKTRGQQVTLRCSPISGHKSVSWYQQVLGQGPQFIFQYYEKEERGRGNFPDRFSARQFPNYSSELNVNALLLGDSALYLCASSLEGHQPQHFGDGTRLSIL.

The table lists this clonotype with a few counts. The rearrangement uses TRBV29-1 and TRBJ2-1; D uncertain. This CDR3 comprises 12 residues. Trimming removed 0 bases from V and 10 bases from J, with 10 bases in between. Germline V gives CDR1 SQVTM, CDR2 ANQGSEA. CDR3: CSVEDNQEEQFF. The CDR3 nucleotides are TGCAGCGTTGAAGATAATCAGGAGGAGCAGTTCTTC.

The chain has TRBV20-1 and TRBJ2-7; 7 bases match TRBD1. This CDR3 contains 12 residues. The V and J ends lost 5 bases and 3 bases, in that order; junction bases with no gene match: 4. The germline V gene has CDR1 DFQATT and CDR2 SNEGSKA (reference sequence). The CDR3 region is CSAGTAYYEQYV. The CDR3 coding sequence is TGCAGTGCTGGGACAGCATACTACGAGCAGTACGTC.

This clonotype was found many times. The CDR3 here is CASSHRGRTEAFF. In DNA, the CDR3 is TGTGCCAGCAGTCATCGGGGGCGGACTGAAGCTTTCTTT. J is TRBJ1-1 and V is TRBV6-1, with D possibly TRBD1 on 6 matching bases. The germline V and J ends were trimmed by 5 bases and 5 bases, with 12 bases remaining between them. The length of the CDR3 is 13 residues. Germline V gives CDR1 MNHNS, CDR2 SASEGT.

This clonotype was counted only a few times. This rearrangement joins TRBV7-6 to TRBJ2-1; no definite D call. The germline CDR1 and CDR2 sequences are SGHVS and FNYEAQ. V lost 5 bases and J 6 bases, leaving 8 bases between the germline ends. The length of the CDR3 is 12 residues. The CDR3 spells CASSRYGNEQFF. The CDR3 coding sequence is TGTGCCAGCAGCCGGTATGGCAATGAGCAGTTCTTC.

The chain recombines TRBV20-1 with TRBJ2-1, with 13 positions matching TRBD2. Losses at the gene ends were 3 bases for V and 7 bases for J; bases not matched to a gene: 12. The CDR3 runs to 17 residues. The germline V gene encodes CDR1 DFQATT and CDR2 SNEGSKA (reference sequence). The CDR3 bases are TGCAGTGCTAGGCTAAGACTAGCGGGGGGCCGCGTAAATGAGCAGTTCTTC. Its protein is CSARLRLAGGRVNEQFF.

This clonotype was seen more than once but under ten times. The chain recombines TRBV6-5 with TRBJ2-2; D gene ambiguous. V was shortened by 5 bases and J by 5 bases, with 3 bases between the two germline ends. Germline CDR1 reads MNHEY; CDR2 reads SVGAGI. The CDR3 has 11 amino acids. The CDR3 reads CASSATGELFF. DNA for the CDR3: TGTGCCAGCAGTGCAACCGGGGAGCTGTTTTTT.

V gene TRBV13 combines with J gene TRBJ1-4; tentatively, D is TRBD1 (5 bases). The CDR3 extends over 14 amino acids. Germline loops: CDR1 PRHDT, CDR2 FYEKMQ (reference sequence). With 3 bases removed from V and 5 bases from J, the gap between germline ends came to 10 bases. CDR3 sequence (DNA): TGTGCCAGCAGCTTTCGGGACCTAAATGAAAAACTGTTTTTT. This translates into CASSFRDLNEKLFF.

V gene TRBV6-2 or TRBV6-3 combines with J gene TRBJ1-5, with a possible D match to TRBD1 (6 bases). V was clipped by 4 bases and J by 2 bases, with 12 bases between them. This CDR3 has 15 residues. Germline CDR1 MNHEY, CDR2 SVGEGT. The DNA of the CDR3 is TGTGCCAGCAGTTCGACAGGACGTGGCAATCAGCCCCAGCATTTT. Translation gives CASSSTGRGNQPQHF.

With respect to this clonotype: It is unclear where the CDR3 begins or ends on the DNA, so no DNA is shown, and the CDR3 is as TCRdb lists it. This sequence joins TRBV6-6 and TRBJ1-4; the table's TRBD1 call for D was not verified on the DNA. The CDR3 adds up to 18 amino acids, both ends counted. The germline V gene has CDR1 MNHNY and CDR2 SVGAGI (reference sequence). This CDR3 reads CASRRDSKGCPVKNCFFF.

This clonotype was seen only a few times. The rearrangement joins TRBV6-2 or TRBV6-3 to TRBJ2-1; D ambiguous. Trimming pared 6 bases from V and 1 base from J, leaving 13 bases between. Germline assignment: CDR1 MNHEY and CDR2 SVGEGT. This CDR3 spans 15 amino acids. The CDR3, as DNA: TGTGCCAGCAGCGTCACTTTCTCGTCCTACAATGAGCAGTTCTTC. The encoded protein is CASSVTFSSYNEQFF.

This chain uses TRBV6-6 with TRBJ1-2, with D unresolved. The V and J ends lost 5 bases and 4 bases respectively, with 14 bases between them. Looked up from germline, CDR1 is MNHNY and CDR2 is SVGAGI (reference sequence). This CDR3 is built from 14 residues. The CDR3 loop is CASSALGPTYGYTF. Written as DNA, the CDR3 is TGTGCCAGCAGTGCCCTCGGGCCGACCTATGGCTACACCTTC.

The rearrangement uses TRBV13 and TRBJ1-1; 7 nucleotides align to TRBD1. The CDR3 loop spans 14 amino acids. Germline CDR1 and CDR2: PRHDT and FYEKMQ (reference sequence). V trimming: 5 bases; J trimming: 0 bases; junction bases outside the gene matches: 3. CDR3 protein: CASSRDRLNTEAFF. For the CDR3, the DNA is TGTGCCAGCAGCCGGGACAGACTGAACACTGAAGCTTTCTTT.